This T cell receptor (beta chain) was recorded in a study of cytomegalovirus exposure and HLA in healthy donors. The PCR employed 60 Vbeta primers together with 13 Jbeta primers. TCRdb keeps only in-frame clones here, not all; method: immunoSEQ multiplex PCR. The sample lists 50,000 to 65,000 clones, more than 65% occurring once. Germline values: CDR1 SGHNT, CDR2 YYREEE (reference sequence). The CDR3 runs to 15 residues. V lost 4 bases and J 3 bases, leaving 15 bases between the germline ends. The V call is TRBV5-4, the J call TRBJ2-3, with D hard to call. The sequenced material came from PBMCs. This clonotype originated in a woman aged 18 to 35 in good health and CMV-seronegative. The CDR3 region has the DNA TGTGCCAGCAGCCCAAGACAACAAGCTACAGATACGCAGTATTTT. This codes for CASSPRQQATDTQYF.